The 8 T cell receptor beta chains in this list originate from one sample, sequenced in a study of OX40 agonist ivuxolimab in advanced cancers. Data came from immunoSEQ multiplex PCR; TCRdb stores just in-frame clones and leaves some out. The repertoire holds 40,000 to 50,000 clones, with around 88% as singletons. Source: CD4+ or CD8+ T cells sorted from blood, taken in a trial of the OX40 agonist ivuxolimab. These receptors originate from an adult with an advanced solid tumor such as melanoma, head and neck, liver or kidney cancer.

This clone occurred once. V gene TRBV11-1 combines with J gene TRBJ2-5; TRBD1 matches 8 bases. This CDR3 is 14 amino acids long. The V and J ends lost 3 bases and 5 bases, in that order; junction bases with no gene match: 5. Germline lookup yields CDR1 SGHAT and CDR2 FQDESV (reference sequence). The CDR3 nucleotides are TGTGCCAGCAGCTTTGGAGGGACAGGCGAGACCCAGTACTTC. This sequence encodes CASSFGGTGETQYF.

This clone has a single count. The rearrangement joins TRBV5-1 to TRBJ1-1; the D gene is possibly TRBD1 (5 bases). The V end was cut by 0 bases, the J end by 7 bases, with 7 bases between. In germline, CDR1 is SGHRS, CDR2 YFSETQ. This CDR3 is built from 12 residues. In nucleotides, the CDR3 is TGCGCCAGCAGCTTGGTTAGGGGTGAAGCTTTCTTT. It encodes CASSLVRGEAFF.

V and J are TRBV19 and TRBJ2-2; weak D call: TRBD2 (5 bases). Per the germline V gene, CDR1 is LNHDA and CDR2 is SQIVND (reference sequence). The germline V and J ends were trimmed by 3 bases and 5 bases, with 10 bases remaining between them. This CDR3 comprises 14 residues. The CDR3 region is CASSMVTGTGELFF. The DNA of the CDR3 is TGTGCCAGTAGTATGGTGACGGGGACCGGGGAGCTGTTTTTT.

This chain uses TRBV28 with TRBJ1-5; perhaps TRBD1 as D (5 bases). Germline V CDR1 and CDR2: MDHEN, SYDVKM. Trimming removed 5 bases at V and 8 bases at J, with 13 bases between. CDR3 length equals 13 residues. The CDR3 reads CASSPPGLKPQHF. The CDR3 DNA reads TGTGCCAGCAGTCCTCCAGGGTTAAAGCCCCAGCATTTT.

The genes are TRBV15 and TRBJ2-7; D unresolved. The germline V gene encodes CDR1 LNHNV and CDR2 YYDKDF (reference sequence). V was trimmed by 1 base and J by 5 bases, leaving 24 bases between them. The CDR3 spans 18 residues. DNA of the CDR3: TGTGCCACCAGCAGAGGATTCCAAGTCGGGCCGTCTTCCGACGAGCAGTACTTC. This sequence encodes CATSRGFQVGPSSDEQYF.

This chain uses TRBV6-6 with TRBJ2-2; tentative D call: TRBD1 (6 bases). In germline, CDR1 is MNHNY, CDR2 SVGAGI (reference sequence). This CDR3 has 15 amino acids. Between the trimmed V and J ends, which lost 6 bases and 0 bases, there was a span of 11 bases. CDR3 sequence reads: CASRETGPNTGELFF. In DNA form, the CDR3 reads TGTGCCAGCAGGGAGACAGGCCCGAACACCGGGGAGCTGTTTTTT.

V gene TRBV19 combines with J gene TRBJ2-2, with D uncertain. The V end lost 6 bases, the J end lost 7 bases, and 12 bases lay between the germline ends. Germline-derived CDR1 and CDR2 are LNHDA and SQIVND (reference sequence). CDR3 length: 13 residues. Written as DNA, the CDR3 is TGTGCCAGTAGGGTCTCCGTGATCGGGGAGCTGTTTTTT. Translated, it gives CASRVSVIGELFF.

This CDR3 reads CASRFLRDRASPLHF. The DNA of the CDR3 is TGTGCCAGCAGATTCCTCCGGGACAGGGCTTCACCCCTCCACTTT. The chain uses TRBV28 and TRBJ1-6; 9 positions match TRBD1. Germline V gene lookup returns CDR1 MDHEN and CDR2 SYDVKM. The CDR3 is 15 residues long. With V trimmed by 6 bases and J by 9 bases, 9 bases remained unmatched.